This TCR beta chain was found in a study of spatial heterogeneity in lung cancer. Every cDNA TCR molecule received its own unique molecular identifier. TCRdb re-called the 5' RACE reads with MiXCR, one entry per CDR3 protein. The table records around 6,200 distinct CDR3 sequences, around 15% of them present only once. Points from the study as a whole: Expanded alpha and beta TCR counts within tumors tracked tumor mutation counts. Alpha and beta chain coverage of tumor T cells was estimated at about 6.8% and 14%, respectively.

The time point was: sample taken at primary tumor resection. The study sequenced unsorted whole RNA from tumor, nontumor lung or frozen PBMC. Notes on this clonotype: Antigen unknown. Within a library made for alpha chains, this beta chain is off target, and its count is uninformative.

The sample was lung tumor tissue, taken at surgery. The sequence was collected from a male donor with early-stage non-small cell lung cancer.

The CDR3 spells CASSQEGLAKNIQYF. The CDR3 coding sequence is TGCGCCAGCAGCCAAGAAGGTCTAGCCAAAAACATTCAGTACTTC. V and J are TRBV4-1 and TRBJ2-4; D not certain. Trimming took 0 bases from V and 0 from J, leaving 6 bases between them. Germline V gene data show CDR1 as MGHRA and CDR2 as YSYEKL. CDR3 length: 15 amino acids.